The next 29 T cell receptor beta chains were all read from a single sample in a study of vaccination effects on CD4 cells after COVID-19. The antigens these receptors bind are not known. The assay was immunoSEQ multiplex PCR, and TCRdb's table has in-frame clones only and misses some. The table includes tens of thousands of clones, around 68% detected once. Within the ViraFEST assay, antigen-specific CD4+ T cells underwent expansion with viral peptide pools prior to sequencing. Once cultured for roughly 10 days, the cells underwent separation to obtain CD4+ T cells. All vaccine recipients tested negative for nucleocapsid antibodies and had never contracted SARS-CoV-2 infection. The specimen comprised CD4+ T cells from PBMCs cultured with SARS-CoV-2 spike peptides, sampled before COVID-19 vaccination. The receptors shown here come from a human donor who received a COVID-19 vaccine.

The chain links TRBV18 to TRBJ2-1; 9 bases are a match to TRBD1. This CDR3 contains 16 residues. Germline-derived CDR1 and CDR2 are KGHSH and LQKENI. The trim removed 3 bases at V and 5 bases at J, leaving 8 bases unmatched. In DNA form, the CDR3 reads TGTGCCAGCTCACCGTCCCCGGGACAGGGTGACAATGAGCAGTTCTTC. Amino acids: CASSPSPGQGDNEQFF.

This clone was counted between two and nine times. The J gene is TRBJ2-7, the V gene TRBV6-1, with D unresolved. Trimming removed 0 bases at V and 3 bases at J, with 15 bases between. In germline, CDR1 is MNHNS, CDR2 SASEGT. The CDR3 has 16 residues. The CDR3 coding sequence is TGTGCCAGCAGTGAAGCCTGGGCGCTCCGCAACTACGAGCAGTACTTC. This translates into CASSEAWALRNYEQYF.

The CDR3 protein is CAWSRLAGADTQYF. CDR3 DNA: TGTGCCTGGAGTCGACTAGCGGGAGCAGATACGCAGTATTTT. This chain uses TRBV30 with TRBJ2-3; 12 nucleotides align to TRBD2. The CDR3 runs 14 residues. The ends lost 2 bases at V and 4 bases at J; junction bases unmatched: 1. CDR1 is GTSNPN and CDR2 is SVGIG in the germline V gene (reference sequence).

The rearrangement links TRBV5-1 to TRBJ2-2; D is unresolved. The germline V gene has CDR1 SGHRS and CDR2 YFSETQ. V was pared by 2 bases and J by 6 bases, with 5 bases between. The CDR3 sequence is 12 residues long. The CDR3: CASSFNSGELFF. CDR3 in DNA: TGCGCCAGCAGCTTCAATTCCGGGGAGCTGTTTTTT.

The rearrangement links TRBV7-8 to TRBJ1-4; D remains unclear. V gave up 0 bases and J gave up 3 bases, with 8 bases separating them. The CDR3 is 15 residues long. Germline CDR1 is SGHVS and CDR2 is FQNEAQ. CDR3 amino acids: CASSLAYSSNEKLFF. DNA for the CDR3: TGTGCCAGCAGCTTAGCATATTCGTCTAATGAAAAACTGTTTTTT.

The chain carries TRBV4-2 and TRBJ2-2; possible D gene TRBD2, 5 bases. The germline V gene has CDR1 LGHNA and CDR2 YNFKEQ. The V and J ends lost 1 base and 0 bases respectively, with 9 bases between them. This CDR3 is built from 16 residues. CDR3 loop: CASSQVTGTNTGELFF. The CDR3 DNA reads TGTGCCAGCAGCCAAGTGACGGGGACGAACACCGGGGAGCTGTTTTTT.

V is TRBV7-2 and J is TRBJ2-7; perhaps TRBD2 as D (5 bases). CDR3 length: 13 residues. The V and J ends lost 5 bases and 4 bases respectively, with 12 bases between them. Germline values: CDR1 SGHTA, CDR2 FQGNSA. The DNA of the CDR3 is TGTGCCAGCAGCCCCTGGAGGCGTTACGAGCAGTACTTC. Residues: CASSPWRRYEQYF.

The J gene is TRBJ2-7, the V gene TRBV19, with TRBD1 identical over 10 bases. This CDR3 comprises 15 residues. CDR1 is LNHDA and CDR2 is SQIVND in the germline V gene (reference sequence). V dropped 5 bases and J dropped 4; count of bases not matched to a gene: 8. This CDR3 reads CASSPVRDRGYEQYF. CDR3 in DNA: TGTGCCAGTAGTCCAGTGCGGGACAGGGGTTACGAGCAGTACTTC. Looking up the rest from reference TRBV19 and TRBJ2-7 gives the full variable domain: DGGITQSPKYLFRKEGQNVTLSCEQNLNHDAMYWYRQDPGQGLRLIYYSQIVNDFQKGDIAEGYSVSREKKESFPLTVTSAQKNPTAFYLCASSPVRDRGYEQYFGPGTRLTVT.

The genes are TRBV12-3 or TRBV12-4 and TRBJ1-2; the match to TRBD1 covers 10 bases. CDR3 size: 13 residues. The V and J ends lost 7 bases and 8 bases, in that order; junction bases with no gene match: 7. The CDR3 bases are TGTGCCAGCACCCCGACAGGGGGCAGAGGCTACACCTTC. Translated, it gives CASTPTGGRGYTF.

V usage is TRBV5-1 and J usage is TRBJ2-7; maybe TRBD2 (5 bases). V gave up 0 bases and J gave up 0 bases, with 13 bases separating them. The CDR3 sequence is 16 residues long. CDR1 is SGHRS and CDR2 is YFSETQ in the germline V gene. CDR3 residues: CASSLDPAVSSYEQYF. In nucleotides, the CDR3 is TGCGCCAGCAGCTTGGATCCAGCGGTCAGCTCCTACGAGCAGTACTTC.

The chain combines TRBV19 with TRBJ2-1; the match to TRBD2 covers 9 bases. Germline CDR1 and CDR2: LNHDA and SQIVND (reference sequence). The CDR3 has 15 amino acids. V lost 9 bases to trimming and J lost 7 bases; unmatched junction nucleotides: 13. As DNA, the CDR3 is TGTGCCAGCTCTGGACCGGGACTAGCTCCTAATGAGCAGTTCTTC. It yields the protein CASSGPGLAPNEQFF.

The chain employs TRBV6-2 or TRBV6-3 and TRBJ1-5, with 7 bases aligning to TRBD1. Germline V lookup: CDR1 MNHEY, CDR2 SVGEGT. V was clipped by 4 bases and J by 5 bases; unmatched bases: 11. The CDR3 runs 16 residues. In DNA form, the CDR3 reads TGTGCCAGCAGTTCCGCGACAGGGCCCTTTTATCAGCCCCAGCATTTT. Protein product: CASSSATGPFYQPQHF.

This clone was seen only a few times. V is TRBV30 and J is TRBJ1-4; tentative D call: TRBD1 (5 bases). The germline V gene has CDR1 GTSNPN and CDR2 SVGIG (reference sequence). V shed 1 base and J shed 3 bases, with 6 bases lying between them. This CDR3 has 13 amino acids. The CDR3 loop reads CAWSGGPNEKLFF. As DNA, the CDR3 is TGTGCCTGGAGTGGGGGACCTAATGAAAAACTGTTTTTT.

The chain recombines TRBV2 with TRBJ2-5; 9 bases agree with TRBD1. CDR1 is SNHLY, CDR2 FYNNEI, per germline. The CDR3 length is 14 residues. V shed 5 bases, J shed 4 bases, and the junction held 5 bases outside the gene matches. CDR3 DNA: TGTGCCAGCAGTCGTGACAGGGGGAGAGAGACCCAGTACTTC. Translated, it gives CASSRDRGRETQYF.

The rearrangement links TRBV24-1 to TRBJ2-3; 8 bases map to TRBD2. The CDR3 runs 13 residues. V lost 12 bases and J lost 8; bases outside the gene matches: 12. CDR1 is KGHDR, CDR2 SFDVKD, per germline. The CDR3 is CAAGQTREATQYF. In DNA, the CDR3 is TGTGCCGCCGGACAGACGCGGGAGGCTACGCAGTATTTT.

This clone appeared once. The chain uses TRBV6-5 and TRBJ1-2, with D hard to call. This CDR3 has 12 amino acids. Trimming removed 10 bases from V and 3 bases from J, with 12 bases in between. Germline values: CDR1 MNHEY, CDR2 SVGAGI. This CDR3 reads CATYTEYYGYTF. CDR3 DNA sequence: TGTGCCACCTACACGGAGTACTATGGCTACACCTTC.

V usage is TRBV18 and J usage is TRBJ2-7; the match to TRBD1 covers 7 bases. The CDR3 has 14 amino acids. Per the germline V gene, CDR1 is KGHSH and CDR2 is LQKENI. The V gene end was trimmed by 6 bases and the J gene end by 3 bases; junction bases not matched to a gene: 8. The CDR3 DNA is TGTGCCAGCTCCCAGGGGGTAGGGTACTACGAGCAGTACTTC. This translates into CASSQGVGYYEQYF.

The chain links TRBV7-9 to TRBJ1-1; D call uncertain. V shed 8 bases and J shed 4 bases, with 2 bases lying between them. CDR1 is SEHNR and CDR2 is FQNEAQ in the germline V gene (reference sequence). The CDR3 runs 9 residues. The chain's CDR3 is CASGTEAFF. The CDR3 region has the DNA TGTGCCAGCGGCACTGAAGCTTTCTTT.

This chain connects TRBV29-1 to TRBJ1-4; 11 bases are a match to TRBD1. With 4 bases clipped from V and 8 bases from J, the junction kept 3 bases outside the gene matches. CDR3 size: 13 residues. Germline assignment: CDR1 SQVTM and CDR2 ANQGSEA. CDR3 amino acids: CSVVGQGVEKLFF. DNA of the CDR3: TGCAGCGTTGTGGGACAGGGGGTGGAAAAACTGTTTTTT.

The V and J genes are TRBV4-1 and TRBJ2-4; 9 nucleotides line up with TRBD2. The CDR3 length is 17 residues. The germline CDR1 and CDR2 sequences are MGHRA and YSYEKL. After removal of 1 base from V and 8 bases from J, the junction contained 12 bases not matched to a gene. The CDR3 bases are TGCGCCAGCAGCCAAGTGCCCCTAGCGGGGAGGAGGGACATTCAGTACTTC. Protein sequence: CASSQVPLAGRRDIQYF.

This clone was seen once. The CDR3 DNA follows: TGTGCCATCCGGGACTTTCGAACAGATACGCAGTATTTT. Protein sequence: CAIRDFRTDTQYF. The chain is built from TRBV10-3 and TRBJ2-3; the D gene is possibly TRBD2 (6 bases). The CDR3 loop spans 13 amino acids. Germline V gene lookup returns CDR1 ENHRY and CDR2 SYGVKD. V lost 8 bases and J lost 3, with 12 bases in between.

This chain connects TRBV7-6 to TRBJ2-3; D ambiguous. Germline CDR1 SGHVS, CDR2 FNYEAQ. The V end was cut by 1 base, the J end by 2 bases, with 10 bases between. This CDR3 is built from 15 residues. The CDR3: CASSLVPGSTDTQYF. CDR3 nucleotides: TGTGCCAGCAGCTTAGTGCCCGGATCCACAGATACGCAGTATTTT.

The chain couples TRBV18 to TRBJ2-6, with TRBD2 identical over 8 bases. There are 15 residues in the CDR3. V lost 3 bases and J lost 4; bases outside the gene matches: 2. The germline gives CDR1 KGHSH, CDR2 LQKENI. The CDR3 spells CASSPAGGGANVLTF. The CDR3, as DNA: TGTGCCAGCTCACCCGCGGGGGGCGGGGCCAACGTCCTGACTTTC.

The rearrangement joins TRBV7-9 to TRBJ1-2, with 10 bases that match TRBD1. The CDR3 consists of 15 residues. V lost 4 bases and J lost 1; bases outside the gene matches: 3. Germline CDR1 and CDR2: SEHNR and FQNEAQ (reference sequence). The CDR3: CASSSGQGINYGYTF. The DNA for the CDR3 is TGTGCCAGCAGCTCGGGACAGGGGATTAACTATGGCTACACCTTC.

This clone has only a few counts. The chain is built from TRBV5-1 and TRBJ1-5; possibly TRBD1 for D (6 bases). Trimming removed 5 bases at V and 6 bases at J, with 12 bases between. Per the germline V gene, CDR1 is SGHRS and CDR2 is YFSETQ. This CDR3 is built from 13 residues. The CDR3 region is CASSSGDGQPQHF. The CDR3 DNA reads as TGCGCCAGCAGTTCAGGGGACGGTCAGCCCCAGCATTTT.

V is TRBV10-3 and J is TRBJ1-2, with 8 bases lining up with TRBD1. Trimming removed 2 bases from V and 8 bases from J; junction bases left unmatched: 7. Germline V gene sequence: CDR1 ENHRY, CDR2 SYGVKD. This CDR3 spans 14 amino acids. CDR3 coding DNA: TGTGCCATCAGTGAGAGGACAGGGATGGGCGGCTACACCTTC. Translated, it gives CAISERTGMGGYTF.

The CDR3 DNA follows: TGTGCCAGCAGCGCTCCGGACAGAAACTCTGGAAACACCATATATTTT. This gives the protein CASSAPDRNSGNTIYF. V and J are TRBV11-2 and TRBJ1-3; perhaps TRBD1 as D (6 bases). Germline loops: CDR1 SGHAT, CDR2 FQNNGV. The CDR3 spans 16 residues. Trimming took off 5 bases at V and 0 bases at J, with 14 bases between the two ends.

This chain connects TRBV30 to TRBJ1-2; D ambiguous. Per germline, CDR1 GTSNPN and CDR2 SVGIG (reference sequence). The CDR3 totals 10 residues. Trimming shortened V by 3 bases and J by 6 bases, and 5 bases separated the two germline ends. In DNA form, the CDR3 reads TGTGCCTGGAGCAAAAATGGCTACACCTTC. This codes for CAWSKNGYTF.

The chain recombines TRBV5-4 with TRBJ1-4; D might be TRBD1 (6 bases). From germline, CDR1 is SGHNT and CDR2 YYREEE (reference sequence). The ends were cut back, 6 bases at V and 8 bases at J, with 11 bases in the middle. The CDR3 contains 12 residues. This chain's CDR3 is CASNLRGEKLFF. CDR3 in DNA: TGTGCCAGCAATCTGAGGGGGGAAAAACTGTTTTTT. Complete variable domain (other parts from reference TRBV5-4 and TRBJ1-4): ETGVTQSPTHLIKTRGQQVTLRCSSQSGHNTVSWYQQALGQGPQFIFQYYREEENGRGNFPPRFSGLQFPNYSSELNVNALELDDSALYLCASNLRGEKLFFGSGTQLSVL.